The rows below give T cell receptor beta chains drawn from one sample of a study of response to subunit inactivated influenza vaccine. TCRdb independently ran MiXCR on the RT-PCR reads; one entry per CDR3 protein. Here the sample spans approximately 230,000 distinct CDR3 sequences, approximately 12% being singletons. Material: non-naive T cells sorted from PBMCs, obtained around two weeks before vaccination. These receptors originate from a middle-aged man who received an inactivated influenza vaccine. CDR3s include the opening cysteine and the closing phenylalanine or tryptophan. D genes are given only for firm matches. Size tells how often a clone was seen (once, few, many) or the class of an expanded clone, and some rows leave it out.

v_gene	abundance	j_gene	d_gene	CDR3aa	CDR3nt
TRBV7-6	few	TRBJ2-1	TRBD2	CASSLVAGGYNEQFF	TGTGCCAGCAGCTTAGTAGCGGGGGGGTACAATGAGCAGTTCTTC
TRBV6-5	.	TRBJ1-2	TRBD1	CASSFSQGGSGYTF	TGTGCCAGCAGTTTTAGCCAGGGGGGGTCTGGCTACACCTTC
TRBV7-2	many	TRBJ2-5	.	CASSLPGGETQYF	TGTGCCAGCAGCTTACCAGGGGGGGAGACCCAGTACTTC
TRBV5-1	.	TRBJ2-7	.	CASSLTTSDRHTYEQYF	TGCGCCAGCAGCTTGACAACTTCGGACCGGCATACCTACGAGCAGTACTTC
TRBV28	many	TRBJ2-1	.	CASSRGGRAYNEQFF	TGTGCCAGCAGCCGTGGTGGGAGAGCTTACAATGAGCAGTTCTTC
TRBV3-1	few	TRBJ1-1	TRBD1	CASSRHRGLNTEAFF	TGTGCCAGCAGCCGACACAGGGGGCTCAACACTGAAGCTTTCTTT
TRBV29-1	many	TRBJ2-5	TRBD2	CSVGTSGFETQYF	TGCAGCGTGGGGACTAGCGGGTTTGAGACCCAGTACTTC
TRBV4-2	.	TRBJ2-5	.	CASSQAQLQETQYF	TGTGCCAGCAGCCAAGCCCAGCTACAAGAGACCCAGTACTTC
TRBV4-1	.	TRBJ2-6	.	CASSQDGAYLSSGANVLTF	TGCGCCAGCAGCCAAGACGGCGCATACCTCAGCTCTGGGGCCAACGTCCTGACTTTC
TRBV29-1	many	TRBJ1-3	.	CSVERFTGNTIYF	TGCAGCGTTGAAAGGTTCACTGGAAACACCATATATTTT
TRBV7-8	few	TRBJ1-1	.	CASSSYRDATEAFF	TGTGCCAGCAGCTCGTACAGGGACGCGACTGAAGCTTTCTTT
TRBV10-3	few	TRBJ1-3	.	CASSGVEGNTIYF	TGTGCCAGTTCGGGGGTGGAAGGAAACACCATATATTTT
TRBV7-2	many	TRBJ1-2	TRBD1	CASSPDRTGMGGYTF	TGTGCCAGCAGCCCAGACAGGACAGGGATGGGTGGCTACACCTTC
TRBV9	.	TRBJ1-1	.	CASSVEGVSTEAFF	TGTGCCAGCAGCGTAGAAGGGGTGAGCACTGAAGCTTTCTTT
TRBV14	few	TRBJ1-6	.	CASSQEARNSPLHF	TGTGCCAGCAGCCAAGAAGCCCGGAATTCACCCCTCCACTTT
TRBV20-1	few	TRBJ2-1	.	CSARRRGPSTEQFF	TGCAGTGCTAGGCGGCGGGGGCCTTCGACTGAGCAGTTCTTC
TRBV25-1	many	TRBJ2-5	TRBD2	CASRRGGETQYF	TGTGCCAGCAGGCGGGGGGGAGAGACCCAGTACTTC
TRBV10-3	few	TRBJ1-1	.	CAIMGLSPTEAFF	TGTGCCATCATGGGTCTAAGTCCCACTGAAGCTTTCTTT
TRBV18	few	TRBJ2-5	.	CASSPRRGTQETQYF	TGTGCCAGCTCACCAAGAAGGGGGACCCAAGAGACCCAGTACTTC
TRBV25-1	few	TRBJ2-1	.	CASSVSAGKQFF	TGTGCCAGCAGTGTATCCGCGGGGAAGCAGTTCTTC
TRBV6-2/TRBV6-3	.	TRBJ2-1	TRBD2	CASSYSGLASEQFF	TGTGCCAGCAGTTACTCGGGACTAGCTAGTGAGCAGTTCTTC
TRBV28	few	TRBJ1-2	TRBD1	CASSGVGQGAPGYTF	TGTGCCAGCAGTGGGGTGGGACAGGGGGCACCCGGCTACACCTTC
TRBV11-2	.	TRBJ2-7	.	CASSFTDYYEQYF	TGTGCCAGCAGCTTTACAGATTACTACGAGCAGTACTTC
TRBV6-1	.	TRBJ2-2	.	CATPPANTGELFF	TGTGCCACCCCCCCCGCGAACACCGGGGAGCTGTTTTTT
TRBV20-1	many	TRBJ1-5	TRBD1	CSARDLDRVNQPQHF	TGCAGTGCTAGAGATCTGGACAGGGTGAATCAGCCCCAGCATTTT
TRBV3-1	.	TRBJ2-1	TRBD2	CASSQALGLAGGYNEQFF	TGTGCCAGCAGCCAAGCCCTTGGGCTAGCGGGAGGGTACAATGAGCAGTTCTTC
TRBV4-2	few	TRBJ2-7	TRBD1	CASSQRDRGEYYEQYF	TGTGCCAGCAGCCAACGGGACAGGGGCGAATACTACGAGCAGTACTTC
TRBV27	many	TRBJ2-3	TRBD1	CASSRTGRTDTQYF	TGTGCCAGCAGTCGGACAGGGAGGACAGATACGCAGTATTTT
TRBV24-1	many	TRBJ2-3	.	CATSDLGETGTLAAQYF	TGTGCCACCAGTGATTTGGGCGAGACTGGAACCCTTGCCGCGCAGTATTTT
TRBV9	many	TRBJ1-4	.	CASSVDSTNEKLFF	TGTGCCAGCAGCGTAGACTCAACTAATGAAAAACTGTTTTTT
TRBV28	many	TRBJ1-1	.	CASSLPGQYTEAFF	TGTGCCAGCAGTTTACCAGGGCAGTACACTGAAGCTTTCTTT
TRBV4-1	.	TRBJ1-4	.	CASSQERGAEKLFF	TGCGCCAGCAGCCAAGAAAGAGGGGCTGAAAAACTGTTTTTT
TRBV20-1	many	TRBJ2-5	TRBD2	CSEFSGGRETQYF	TGCAGTGAATTCTCGGGGGGGCGAGAGACCCAGTACTTC
TRBV2	many	TRBJ2-7	.	CASSDSRTGNEQYF	TGTGCCAGCAGTGATAGTCGGACGGGGAACGAGCAGTACTTC
TRBV12-3/TRBV12-4	few	TRBJ2-7	TRBD1	CASSLGPGQGYEQYF	TGTGCCAGCAGTTTAGGTCCGGGACAGGGCTACGAGCAGTACTTC
TRBV2	.	TRBJ2-1	TRBD2	CASNIAGAQNEQFF	TGCGCCAGCAACATAGCGGGAGCCCAGAATGAGCAGTTCTTC
TRBV20-1	few	TRBJ2-1	.	CSGHDSKNNEQFF	TGCAGTGGCCACGATAGCAAGAACAATGAGCAGTTCTTC
TRBV7-8	many	TRBJ2-3	.	CASKYGGGRGGQYF	TGTGCCAGCAAGTATGGCGGGGGCCGAGGGGGGCAGTATTTT
TRBV12-3/TRBV12-4	few	TRBJ2-5	TRBD1	CASRPGTGVGETQYF	TGTGCCAGCAGACCCGGGACAGGGGTAGGAGAGACCCAGTACTTC
TRBV29-1	few	TRBJ2-3	TRBD2	CSVEDGLAVGDTQYF	TGCAGCGTTGAAGATGGGCTAGCGGTGGGAGATACGCAGTATTTT
TRBV4-2	few	TRBJ2-3	TRBD2	CASSPSGVTDTQYF	TGTGCCAGCAGCCCGAGCGGGGTCACAGATACGCAGTATTTT
TRBV3-1	many	TRBJ2-4	.	CASSQGPSRGIQYF	TGTGCCAGCAGCCAGGGACCGAGCCGTGGCATTCAGTACTTC
TRBV5-1	.	TRBJ2-1	.	CASSGDHYNEQFF	TGCGCCAGCAGCGGGGACCACTACAATGAGCAGTTCTTC
TRBV5-1	.	TRBJ2-2	TRBD2	CASSSLGTSGGSNTGELFF	TGCGCCAGCAGCTCCCTTGGGACTAGCGGGGGGTCGAACACCGGGGAGCTGTTTTTT
TRBV12-3/TRBV12-4	.	TRBJ2-1	.	CASSPRTNYNEQFF	TGTGCCAGCAGTCCGAGGACGAACTACAATGAGCAGTTCTTC
TRBV10-3	.	TRBJ2-5	.	CAISRQGGDQETQYF	TGTGCCATCAGTCGACAGGGAGGGGACCAAGAGACCCAGTACTTC
TRBV10-2	few	TRBJ2-7	TRBD2	CASGGQGTSGRANEQYF	TGCGCCAGCGGCGGCCAGGGGACTAGCGGGAGGGCCAACGAGCAGTACTTC
TRBV5-1	many	TRBJ1-1	.	CASSLAEEGTEAFF	TGCGCCAGCAGCTTGGCGGAAGAGGGCACTGAAGCTTTCTTT
TRBV5-1	few	TRBJ1-4	.	CASSLGAATNEKLFF	TGCGCCAGCAGCTTGGGCGCAGCAACTAATGAAAAACTGTTTTTT
TRBV20-1	.	TRBJ2-5	.	CSASKVPKETQETQYF	TGCAGTGCTAGTAAGGTCCCAAAAGAAACCCAAGAGACCCAGTACTTC
TRBV12-3/TRBV12-4	.	TRBJ2-5	.	CASSLAGQGGTQYF	TGTGCCAGCAGTTTAGCAGGCCAGGGGGGGACCCAGTACTTC